This TCR beta chain stems from a study of blood T cell repertoires in COVID-19. J gave up 4 bases and V 4 bases, and 5 bases lay outside the gene matches. The CDR3 has 14 residues. Germline lookup yields CDR1 ENHRY and CDR2 SYGVKD. In the authors' workflow: By means of reference gene primer amplification, nucleated cell counts were estimated. Assay used: immunoSEQ multiplex PCR; TCRdb lists only in-frame clones, some missing. For V, J and clone size, that table is used; D and trimming come from the DNA. The sample carries about 270,000 clones, just under 90% recorded once. Those enrolled, adults aged about 18 to 89 years, came from about two dozen US areas. Cohorts were based on clinical histories the participants reported.

The sample comprised PBMCs or T cells enriched from blood (not recorded which). The V gene is TRBV10-3, the J gene TRBJ1-2; 8 bases fit TRBD1. The receptor comes from a woman aged 55-69 years who had recovered from COVID-19. The CDR3 here is CAISGPGQVYGYTF. CDR3 nucleotides: TGTGCCATCAGTGGTCCGGGACAGGTCTATGGCTACACCTTC.